This entry features one T cell receptor beta chain sequence. This sample was taken from a study of shared clonotypes between healthy human individuals. The data were produced by immunoSEQ multiplex PCR, yet TCRdb's version contains in-frame clones alone and is incomplete. This repertoire shows 640,000 or so clones, 72% found once; its top ten account for less than 2%. The CDR3 covers 14 residues. V dropped 4 bases and J dropped 13; count of bases not matched to a gene: 14. CDR1 SGHRS and CDR2 YFSETQ come from the germline V gene. The receptor's source is a woman aged 25 to 39 in good health. The chain joins TRBV5-1 to TRBJ2-5; 9 bases line up with TRBD2. The source material was memory CD4+ T cells sorted from blood. Subset: CD45RA-negative fraction. Here the CDR3 reads CASSPSGTSISPYF. In DNA, the CDR3 is TGCGCCAGCAGCCCGTCCGGGACTAGCATTTCCCCGTACTTC.